This TCR beta chain was captured in a study of blood T cells in healthy people across ages. Study results and limitations: The study found TCR beta diversity correlated strongly with naive T cell percentage. Roughly linear age-related decline in beta diversity appeared, significant by age 40.

As to this clonotype: Its antigen remains unidentified.

This CDR3 has 14 residues. The germline gives CDR1 SNHLY, CDR2 FYNNEI. Through a sample-barcoded 5' primer and a J-beta primer mix, a second PCR was run for roughly 7 to 11 cycles. From the 5' RACE reads, TCRdb called clonotypes with MiXCR, one entry per CDR3 protein. The sample holds about 1.5 million distinct CDR3 sequences, roughly 43% seen once. The receptor's source is a woman aged 18-29 years in good health. The sample consisted of blood. This chain connects TRBV2 to TRBJ2-7; 11 nucleotides line up with TRBD2. The J call may be in error: the DNA end matches TRBJ2-5 better. CDR3 nucleotide sequence: TGTGCCAGCAGTGAAACTAGCGGGAGACAGACCCAGTACTTC. It encodes CASSETSGRQTQYF.